These 10 T cell receptor beta chains were sequenced from one sample in a study of T cells in Graves' hyperthyroidism and ophthalmopathy. Amplified TCR beta CDR3 regions came from RNA transcripts. Researchers ran a first-round RT-PCR on the TCR CDR3 using the HTBI primer set. Each CDR3 protein gets one entry after TCRdb re-called the multiplex PCR reads with MiXCR. The sample contains 270,000 or so distinct CDR3 sequences, over 12% of which appear only once. The sample consisted of blood. The receptors were sampled from a woman between 50 and 59 years old with Graves' hyperthyroidism that later progressed to Graves' ophthalmopathy.

The chain joins TRBV20-1 to TRBJ1-5; TRBD1 matches 8 bases. V lost 1 base to trimming and J lost 1 base; unmatched junction nucleotides: 6. Germline V gives CDR1 DFQATT, CDR2 SNEGSKA (reference sequence). This CDR3 comprises 16 residues. This CDR3 reads CSARVRYRGSNQPQHF. CDR3 bases: TGCAGTGCTAGAGTTCGGTACAGGGGGAGCAATCAGCCCCAGCATTTT.

The genes are TRBV6-2 or TRBV6-3 and TRBJ1-2; D not resolved. CDR1 is MNHEY and CDR2 is SVGEGT in the germline V gene. The V end lost 6 bases, the J end lost 2 bases, and 10 bases lay between the germline ends. There are 13 residues in the CDR3. In DNA, the CDR3 is TGTGCCAGCAGCCAAGCTTCGAACTATGGCTACACCTTC. Translated, it gives CASSQASNYGYTF.

This clonotype was counted at least ten times. This chain uses TRBV6-1 with TRBJ2-1, with 15 nucleotides matching TRBD2. CDR3 length: 17 amino acids. The trim removed 4 bases at V and 8 bases at J, leaving 9 bases unmatched. The germline V gene has CDR1 MNHNS and CDR2 SASEGT. The CDR3 DNA reads as TGTGCCAGCAGTGGGGGGACTAGCGGGAGGAAAATCGATGAGCAGTTCTTC. Residues: CASSGGTSGRKIDEQFF.

This clonotype has a count of ten or more. The chain carries TRBV5-1 and TRBJ2-7, with 9 bases lining up with TRBD1. V lost 4 bases to trimming and J lost 4 bases; unmatched junction nucleotides: 12. Germline V gives CDR1 SGHRS, CDR2 YFSETQ. This CDR3 contains 16 residues. The DNA for the CDR3 is TGCGCCAGCAGCAGCCCCGCCGGGACAGGGTCGTACGAGCAGTACTTC. Translation gives CASSSPAGTGSYEQYF. The full variable domain, with the rest looked up from reference TRBV5-1 and TRBJ2-7, is KAGVTQTPRYLIKTRGQQVTLSCSPISGHRSVSWYQQTPGQGLQFLFEYFSETQRNKGNFPGRFSGRQFSNSRSEMNVSTLELGDSALYLCASSSPAGTGSYEQYFGPGTRLTVT.

This clonotype was counted between two and nine times. The rearrangement joins TRBV20-1 to TRBJ1-5; D unresolved. V was pared by 0 bases and J by 4 bases, with 10 bases between. CDR3 length equals 14 residues. CDR1 and CDR2 (germline): DFQATT, SNEGSKA (reference sequence). The CDR3 region is CSARDRRGNQPQHF. In DNA, the CDR3 is TGCAGTGCTAGAGATCGGCGGGGAAATCAGCCCCAGCATTTT.

The table lists this clonotype with many counts. The chain has TRBV5-1 and TRBJ2-1; 7 nucleotides agree with TRBD2. Germline V CDR1 and CDR2: SGHRS, YFSETQ. This CDR3 is built from 13 residues. Trimming took 4 bases from V and 6 from J; bases not matched to a gene: 4. The CDR3 sequence is CASSEGLVNEQFF. Here the CDR3 DNA reads TGCGCCAGCAGCGAAGGACTAGTCAATGAGCAGTTCTTC.

This clonotype has just a few counts. V gene TRBV20-1 combines with J gene TRBJ1-2; no clear D. The V end lost 5 bases, the J end lost 6 bases, and 10 bases lay between the germline ends. The CDR3 is 11 amino acids. From germline, CDR1 is DFQATT and CDR2 SNEGSKA (reference sequence). The CDR3 sequence: CSAAYQHGYTF. The CDR3, as DNA: TGCAGTGCTGCATACCAACATGGCTACACCTTC.

This clonotype appeared many times. The rearrangement links TRBV7-9 to TRBJ1-1; D might be TRBD1 (5 bases). CDR3 length: 13 amino acids. V was cut by 5 bases and J by 1 base, with 8 bases left in between. Germline CDR1 is SEHNR and CDR2 is FQNEAQ (reference sequence). CDR3 protein: CASSAGANTEAFF. CDR3 DNA: TGTGCCAGCAGCGCCGGGGCGAACACTGAAGCTTTCTTT.

At least ten counts were recorded for this clonotype. The rearrangement uses TRBV20-1 and TRBJ2-1; D possibly corresponds to TRBD2 (7 bases). V was cut by 0 bases and J by 6 bases, with 21 bases left in between. CDR1 DFQATT and CDR2 SNEGSKA come from the germline V gene (reference sequence). This CDR3 contains 17 residues. The CDR3 is CSARDAGGAGDSNEQFF. CDR3 nucleotide sequence: TGCAGTGCTAGAGACGCCGGGGGCGCGGGAGACTCCAATGAGCAGTTCTTC.

This clonotype was seen at least ten times. The chain joins TRBV28 to TRBJ2-1, with D maybe TRBD2 (6 bases). The CDR3 length is 14 residues. The germline V gene has CDR1 MDHEN and CDR2 SYDVKM. V dropped 10 bases and J dropped 4 bases, with 17 bases sitting between them. CDR3 DNA sequence: TGTGCCACCCAGACCCCCGGGAGATACAATGAGCAGTTCTTC. It yields the protein CATQTPGRYNEQFF. Variable domain in full (rest from reference TRBV28 and TRBJ2-1): DVKVTQSSRYLVKRTGEKVFLECVQDMDHENMFWYRQDPGLGLRLIYFSYDVKMKEKGDIPEGYSVSREKKERFSLILESASTNQTSMYLCATQTPGRYNEQFFGPGTRLTVL.